Given below is one TCR beta chain in context. Its binding antigen is unknown. The input lacks base qualities; no much larger clone sits a single base away. This record comes from a study of blood T cell repertoires in COVID-19 (dated by TCRdb to the early 2020s). Describing the broader study: Samples from collaborators originated in the United States, Italy and Spain and spanned both the acute and convalescent phases of COVID-19. The material from the prospective study consisted of cDNA or gDNA derived from T cells, B-cell-depleted T cells, or PBMCs. The dataset comprised deeply sampled blood TCRbeta repertoires from subjects exposed to, actively infected with, or recovered from COVID-19. A freely available public database, intended as a resource for researchers studying the immune response to SARS-CoV-2, is where the repertoires were released. The samples were drawn from the first 160 participants of the ongoing ImmuneRACE study and from 950 to 1,500 subjects provided by 6 global collaborators. Nearly every sample came with metadata listing a de-identified subject ID, COVID-19 status, age in years and sex. Where available, HLA class I and class II types were taken from metadata supplied by the sample provider and were not determined by assay-based typing. Points the paper makes about the study in general: The quantity of clinical and demographic metadata differed by source and by participant and was supplied without curation.

From a lookup of the germline V gene, CDR1 and CDR2 are SGHTA and FQGNSA. Spanning cysteine to phenylalanine, the CDR3 consists of 17 amino acids. Just the 51-base CDR3 DNA is kept, in frame starting at base 1. Trimming at the junction amounts to 0 bases on V and 0 bases on J, and the germline ends lie 13 bases apart. Participants in the prospective study were enrolled through a virtual design, were aged about 18 to 100 years, and lived in roughly 26 United States geographic areas. To assign participants to cohorts, the prospective study relied on clinical history that participants themselves reported in a screening survey and a study questionnaire. Recovered participants in ImmuneRACE Cohort 3 were defined as having two consecutive negative NP/OP PCR tests, clearance from a healthcare professional, or resolution of symptoms. In the prospective study, mobile phlebotomists collected whole blood, serum and a nasopharyngeal or oropharyngeal swab from each participant. Prospective study participants could optionally give additional blood draws and questionnaires over a roughly two-month period. Before DNA extraction, blood samples from the prospective study were shipped at room temperature or frozen.

TCRbeta CDR3 regions were amplified from genomic DNA by means of the immunoSEQ Assay, a bias-controlled multiplex PCR. Processing in the source paper ran as follows. The number of nucleated cells in each sample was estimated from the amplification of reference gene primers within the assay. Sequence reads were collapsed and filtered to measure the absolute abundance of every unique TCRbeta CDR3 rearrangement. Productive Simpson clonality was computed per sample as the square root of Simpson's diversity index over productive rearrangements. TCRdb stores this immuneACCESS table with in-frame sequences only. Part of the clones is absent; in the studies checked, under half of the shortfall reflects unresolved V genes, and no reason is known for the rest. Clonal size and the V and J genes are those of that table, whereas D and trimming came from the DNA. The sample table shows over 350,000 clones, and 85% to 90% are seen once. The top ten clonotypes cover roughly 9.4% of the sample.

This TCR was sampled from a woman aged 45-60 years who had recovered from COVID-19. This receptor chain uses TRBV7-2 and TRBJ2-3; confidence is insufficient to name the D gene. Material for sequencing was PBMCs or T cells enriched from blood (not recorded which). The sequence in DNA is TGTGCCAGCAGCTTAGCGCTTGGCGGATCTAGCACAGATACGCAGTATTTT. Its protein reads: CASSLALGGSSTDTQYF.